Following are 5 T cell receptor beta chains from one sample sequenced in a study of T cells in Graves' hyperthyroidism and ophthalmopathy (dated by TCRdb to about 2019). The library was prepared using multiplex PCR. Data came from an Illumina HiSeq 2000. The TCR beta CDR3 regions were amplified from RNA transcripts. The TCR CDR3 was subjected to a first round of RT-PCR using the HTBI primer set and the Qiagen OneStep RT-PCR kit. The public reads were reprocessed in TCRdb via fastp at Q25 and MiXCR, keeping in-frame beta chains. Rows with a matching CDR3 protein are joined into one entry that keeps the most common DNA and genes. Present in this sample are some 360,000 distinct CDR3 sequences, around 14% of which were seen just once. Of the sample, around 10% is held by the ten largest clones. The sample taken for sequencing was blood. Receptors were obtained from an older woman with Graves' hyperthyroidism.

This clonotype was detected many times. V gene TRBV3-1 combines with J gene TRBJ2-5, with D uncertain. V was clipped by 2 bases and J by 5 bases, with 21 bases between them. Per germline, CDR1 LGHDT and CDR2 YNNKEL (reference sequence). This CDR3 is built from 17 residues. The CDR3 is CASSQWSKGWEGETQYF. In DNA, the CDR3 is TGTGCCAGCAGCCAATGGTCTAAGGGATGGGAAGGGGAGACCCAGTACTTC.

This clonotype was found many times. The CDR3 is CASSAGTSGTQETQYF. The CDR3 nucleotides read TGTGCCAGCAGCGCGGGGACTAGCGGGACTCAAGAGACCCAGTACTTC. The V gene is TRBV7-9, the J gene TRBJ2-5, with TRBD2 matching over 13 bases. Germline V gene data show CDR1 as SEHNR and CDR2 as FQNEAQ (reference sequence). V lost 5 bases and J lost 2; bases outside the gene matches: 5. The CDR3 loop spans 16 amino acids.

J is TRBJ2-2 and V is TRBV27; a weak D match, TRBD1 (5 bases). Trimming took off 3 bases at V and 1 base at J, with 9 bases between the two ends. Germline CDR1 is MNHEY and CDR2 is SMNVEV (reference sequence). This CDR3 is built from 15 residues. CDR3 loop: CASSFHGQNTGELFF. For the CDR3, the DNA is TGTGCCAGCAGTTTCCATGGACAGAACACCGGGGAGCTGTTTTTT.

This clonotype was counted at least ten times. The chain links TRBV24-1 to TRBJ2-5; 8 bases are shared with TRBD1. V was pared by 2 bases and J by 5 bases, with 6 bases of the junction left unmatched. Looked up from germline, CDR1 is KGHDR and CDR2 is SFDVKD. This CDR3 has 15 residues. CDR3 DNA sequence: TGTGCCACCAGTGATTCTCAGGGGGCCTGGGAGACCCAGTACTTC. Protein sequence: CATSDSQGAWETQYF.

This clonotype was recorded many times. The V and J genes are TRBV27 and TRBJ2-7; D gene ambiguous. CDR1 MNHEY and CDR2 SMNVEV come from the germline V gene (reference sequence). This CDR3 has 14 amino acids. Trimming shortened V by 1 base and J by 0 bases, and 7 bases separated the two germline ends. The CDR3: CASSLLPRSYEQYF. In DNA, the CDR3 is TGTGCCAGCAGTTTATTACCGCGCTCCTACGAGCAGTACTTC.